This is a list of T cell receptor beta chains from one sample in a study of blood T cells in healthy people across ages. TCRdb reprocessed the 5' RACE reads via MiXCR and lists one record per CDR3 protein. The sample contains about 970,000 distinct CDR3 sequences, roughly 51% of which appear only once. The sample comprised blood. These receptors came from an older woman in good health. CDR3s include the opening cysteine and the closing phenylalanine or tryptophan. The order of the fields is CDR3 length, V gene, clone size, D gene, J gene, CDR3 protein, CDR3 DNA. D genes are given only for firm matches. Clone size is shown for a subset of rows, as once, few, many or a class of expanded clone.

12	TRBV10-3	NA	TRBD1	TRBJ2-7	CAIDRGSGEQYF	TGTGCCATAGACAGGGGTTCGGGTGAGCAGTACTTC
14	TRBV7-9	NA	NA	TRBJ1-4	CASSLDQGQQKLFF	TGTGCCAGCAGTTTGGATCAAGGACAGCAAAAACTGTTTTTT
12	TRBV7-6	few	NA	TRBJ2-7	CASSGTGTEQYF	TGTGCCAGCAGCGGAACAGGGACCGAGCAGTACTTC
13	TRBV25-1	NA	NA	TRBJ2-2	CASSEDPTGELFF	TGTGCCAGCAGTGAAGACCCGACCGGGGAGCTGTTTTTT
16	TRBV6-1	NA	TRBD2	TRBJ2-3	CASSPWASGSTDTQYF	TGTGCCAGCAGCCCCTGGGCTAGCGGTAGCACAGATACGCAGTATTTT
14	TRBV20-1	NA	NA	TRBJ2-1	CSARGETSYNEQFF	TGCAGTGCTAGGGGGGAGACCTCCTACAATGAGCAGTTCTTC
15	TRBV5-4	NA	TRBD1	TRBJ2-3	CASGQGSISTDTQYF	TGTGCCAGCGGACAGGGGTCTATAAGCACAGATACGCAGTATTTT
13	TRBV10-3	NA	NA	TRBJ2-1	CAISEGRYNEQFF	TGTGCCATCAGTGAAGGCAGATACAATGAGCAGTTCTTC
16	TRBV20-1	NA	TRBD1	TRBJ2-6	CSALTGGGSGANVLTF	TGCAGTGCTCTGACAGGGGGCGGTTCTGGGGCCAACGTCCTGACTTTC
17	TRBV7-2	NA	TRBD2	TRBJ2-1	CASSLASGGGSYNEQFF	TGTGCCAGCAGCTTAGCCTCGGGGGGGGGCTCCTACAATGAGCAGTTCTTC
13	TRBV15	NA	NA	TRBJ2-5	CATSREEGETQYF	TGTGCCACCAGCAGAGAAGAGGGAGAGACCCAGTACTTC
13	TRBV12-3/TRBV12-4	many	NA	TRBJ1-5	CASSLNSNQPQHF	TGTGCCAGCAGTTTAAATAGCAATCAGCCCCAGCATTTT
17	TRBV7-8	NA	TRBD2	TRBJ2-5	CASSLSFFTSGQETQYF	TGTGCCAGCAGCTTATCATTTTTTACTAGCGGCCAAGAGACCCAGTACTTC
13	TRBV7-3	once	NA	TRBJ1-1	CASSLQRDTEAFF	TGTGCCAGCAGCTTACAAAGGGACACTGAAGCTTTCTTT
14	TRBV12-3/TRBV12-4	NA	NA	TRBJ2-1	CASTLWGNYNEQFF	TGTGCCAGCACCCTATGGGGGAACTACAATGAGCAGTTCTTC
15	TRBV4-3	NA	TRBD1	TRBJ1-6	CASSRGQGGGSPLHF	TGCGCCAGCAGCCGGGGACAGGGCGGGGGTTCACCCCTCCACTTT
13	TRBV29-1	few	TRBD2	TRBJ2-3	CSVAGGNTDTQYF	TGCAGCGTCGCGGGGGGGAACACAGATACGCAGTATTTT